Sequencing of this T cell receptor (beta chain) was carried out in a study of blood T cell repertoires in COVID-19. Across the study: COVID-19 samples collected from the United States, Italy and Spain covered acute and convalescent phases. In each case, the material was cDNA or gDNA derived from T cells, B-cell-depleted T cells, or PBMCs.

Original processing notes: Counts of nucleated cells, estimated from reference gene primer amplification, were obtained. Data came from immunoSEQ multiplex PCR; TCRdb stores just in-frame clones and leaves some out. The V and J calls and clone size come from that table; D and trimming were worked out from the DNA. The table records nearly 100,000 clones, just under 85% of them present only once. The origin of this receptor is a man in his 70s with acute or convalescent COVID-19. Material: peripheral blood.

DNA of the CDR3: TGTGCCAGCAGCGTGGACAGGAATAACGAGCAGTACTTC. This translates into CASSVDRNNEQYF. This rearrangement joins TRBV7-8 to TRBJ2-7, with 7 bases fitting TRBD1. In germline, CDR1 is SGHVS, CDR2 FQNEAQ. The CDR3 has 13 amino acids. V was clipped by 5 bases and J by 5 bases; unmatched bases: 6.